These 17 T cell receptor beta chains came from one sample sequenced in a study of T-cell reconstitution after alpha-beta-depleted transplantation in children. The library targeted TCRbeta and was prepared with unique molecular identifiers. TCRdb itself ran the PCR reads through MiXCR, one entry per CDR3 protein. Of around 580,000 distinct CDR3 sequences in the sample, roughly 24% are singletons; the top ten hold less than 15%. Source: PBMCs, mostly from graft donor cells, taken 360 days after TCRalphabeta/CD19-depleted stem cell transplant. These TCRs come from a boy under two years old who had a stem cell transplant for acute myeloid leukemia, so the T cells may come from the graft donor.

In this sample, this clonotype turned up many times. The chain recombines TRBV9 with TRBJ2-5, with a possible D match to TRBD1 (6 bases). CDR1 is SGDLS and CDR2 is YYNGEE in the germline V gene. This CDR3 has 15 amino acids. V gave up 4 bases and J gave up 5 bases, with 18 bases separating them. CDR3 in amino acids: CASSPRLSTGETQYF. The CDR3, as DNA: TGTGCCAGCAGCCCCAGACTCAGCACAGGGGAGACCCAGTACTTC.

This clonotype has a handful of counts. This chain links TRBV12-3 or TRBV12-4 with TRBJ1-5; D is unresolved. Trimming removed 4 bases at V and 4 bases at J, with 17 bases between. This CDR3 has 16 amino acids. CDR3 residues: CASSSGSAALNQPQHF. DNA for the CDR3: TGTGCCAGCAGTTCCGGATCGGCAGCTTTAAATCAGCCCCAGCATTTT.

The chain has TRBV7-2 and TRBJ2-2, with D uncertain. The CDR3 runs to 15 residues. Trimming removed 0 bases from V and 7 bases from J, with 12 bases in between. CDR1 SGHTA and CDR2 FQGNSA come from the germline V gene. The DNA for the CDR3 is TGTGCCAGCAGCTTAGCGCTGGGTGGTTACGGGGAGCTGTTTTTT. Encoded protein: CASSLALGGYGELFF.

The rearrangement uses TRBV6-2 or TRBV6-3 and TRBJ1-1, with TRBD1 identical over 9 bases. CDR1 and CDR2 from the germline V gene are MNHEY and SVGEGT. After removal of 5 bases from V and 3 bases from J, the junction contained 1 base not matched to a gene. The CDR3 is made up of 13 amino acids. CDR3 coding DNA: TGTGCCAGCAGTCACAGGGGGCACACTGAAGCTTTCTTT. It codes for CASSHRGHTEAFF.

This chain connects TRBV4-2 to TRBJ2-7; tentatively, D is TRBD2 (6 bases). V was shortened by 3 bases and J by 6 bases, with 27 bases between the two germline ends. Germline-derived CDR1 and CDR2 are LGHNA and YNFKEQ. The CDR3 totals 18 residues. The CDR3 DNA reads as TGTGCCAGCAGCCATTCGAAAACCGTCGGCGGGGCCTGGATCGAGCAGTACTTC. It specifies CASSHSKTVGGAWIEQYF.

This chain connects TRBV5-1 to TRBJ2-1; 9 positions agree with TRBD1. Germline CDR1 reads SGHRS; CDR2 reads YFSETQ. The CDR3 has 15 amino acids. V was clipped by 2 bases and J by 6 bases; unmatched bases: 6. The CDR3 is CASSFTGGEGNEQFF. The CDR3 coding sequence is TGCGCCAGCAGCTTTACAGGGGGCGAAGGCAATGAGCAGTTCTTC.

The sample holds many counts of this clonotype. The chain links TRBV12-3 or TRBV12-4 to TRBJ1-6; tentative D call: TRBD1 (6 bases). CDR3 length: 15 residues. Trimming stripped 1 base from V and 4 bases from J, with 8 bases between. The CDR3: CASSLGGAYNSPLHF. The CDR3, as DNA: TGTGCCAGCAGTTTAGGGGGGGCATATAATTCACCCCTCCACTTT.

The chain links TRBV7-2 to TRBJ2-3; D unresolved. CDR1 is SGHTA, CDR2 FQGNSA, per germline. This CDR3 spans 13 amino acids. The ends were cut back, 1 base at V and 4 bases at J, with 6 bases in the middle. The CDR3 here is CASSLGLPDTQYF. The CDR3, as DNA: TGTGCCAGCAGCTTAGGGCTCCCAGATACGCAGTATTTT.

The J gene is TRBJ1-5, the V gene TRBV29-1; TRBD1 aligns across 9 bases. This CDR3 is built from 16 residues. Germline trimming cut 6 bases from V and 3 bases from J; bases unmatched to any gene: 12. Per the germline V gene, CDR1 is SQVTM and CDR2 is ANQGSEA. CDR3 sequence reads: CSVTTGGGGLNQPQHF. CDR3 DNA: TGCAGCGTAACAACAGGGGGCGGTGGGCTCAATCAGCCCCAGCATTTT.

V is TRBV2 and J is TRBJ2-7; D remains ambiguous. There are 11 residues in the CDR3. V dropped 6 bases and J dropped 0 bases, with 3 bases sitting between them. Germline V gene data show CDR1 as SNHLY and CDR2 as FYNNEI. The CDR3 here is CASRLSYEQYV. In DNA, the CDR3 is TGTGCCAGCAGGCTCTCCTACGAGCAGTACGTC.

This rearrangement joins TRBV20-1 to TRBJ2-7, with D maybe TRBD1 (7 bases). Trimming pared 3 bases from V and 0 bases from J, leaving 15 bases between. Germline loops: CDR1 DFQATT, CDR2 SNEGSKA (reference sequence). This CDR3 spans 15 amino acids. The CDR3 is CSARGRGTDSYEQYV. DNA of the CDR3: TGCAGTGCTAGGGGTCGGGGGACAGACTCCTACGAGCAGTACGTC.

This clonotype showed up just a few times. This chain joins TRBV12-3 or TRBV12-4 and TRBJ1-5; 10 positions agree with TRBD1. The CDR3 loop spans 17 amino acids. After removal of 5 bases from V and 5 bases from J, the junction contained 12 bases not matched to a gene. CDR3 loop: CASSGYRDRGLHQPQHF. The DNA for the CDR3 is TGTGCCAGCAGTGGCTACCGGGACAGGGGTCTTCATCAGCCCCAGCATTTT.

This clonotype was observed many times. The rearrangement links TRBV12-3 or TRBV12-4 to TRBJ2-3; TRBD2 agrees at 9 bases. The V and J ends lost 5 bases and 3 bases, in that order; junction bases with no gene match: 6. The CDR3 contains 15 residues. CDR3 DNA: TGTGCCAGCAGTGCGGGGGGGAGAACGACAGATACGCAGTATTTT. Its protein product is CASSAGGRTTDTQYF.

The genes are TRBV12-3 or TRBV12-4 and TRBJ2-1; unclear D gene. The V end was cut by 3 bases, the J end by 8 bases, with 14 bases between. The CDR3 runs to 14 residues. The CDR3, as DNA: TGTGCCAGCAGTTTTAGGAAAGCTGAGGATGAGCAGTTCTTC. The encoded protein is CASSFRKAEDEQFF.

This clonotype came up many times. The chain combines TRBV7-2 with TRBJ2-2; D ambiguous. Germline CDR1 reads SGHTA; CDR2 reads FQGNSA. The CDR3 runs to 15 residues. V was pared by 1 base and J by 3 bases, with 9 bases between. CDR3: CASSLVEGYTGELFF. The CDR3 nucleotides read TGTGCCAGCAGCTTAGTGGAAGGTTACACCGGGGAGCTGTTTTTT.

This clonotype was found many times. The CDR3 is CASSYSGSRREAFF. The CDR3 nucleotides read TGTGCCAGCAGTTACTCTGGCAGCCGAAGGGAAGCTTTCTTT. The chain has TRBV6-5 and TRBJ1-1; unclear D gene. Trimming removed 0 bases from V and 8 bases from J, with 13 bases in between. The CDR3 has 14 amino acids. From germline, CDR1 is MNHEY and CDR2 SVGAGI.

This clonotype was recorded at least ten times. One end of the junction does not line up with germline, which may come from a read error. V gene TRBV20-1 combines with J gene TRBJ2-3; 9 nucleotides agree with TRBD2. There are 12 residues in the CDR3. Germline V gene data show CDR1 as DFQATT and CDR2 as SNEGSKA (reference sequence). CDR3 protein: CSARDRAGGRQF. The CDR3 DNA sequence: TGCAGTGCTAGAGATCGCGCGGGGGGGCGCCAATTT.